These 31 T cell receptor beta chains came from one sample sequenced in a study of T cell changes during pregnancy in multiple sclerosis. TCRdb's table, derived via immunoSEQ multiplex PCR, lists solely in-frame clones and lacks some. This repertoire shows around 70,000 clones, approximately 92% found once; its top ten account for approximately 2.2%. Sequencing used peripheral blood, obtained before pregnancy. These receptors were obtained from a female donor with multiple sclerosis, enrolled in a pregnancy study.

The chain couples TRBV7-9 to TRBJ2-1; D unclear. The CDR3 is made up of 11 amino acids. The germline V and J ends were trimmed by 0 bases and 9 bases, with 3 bases remaining between them. Per germline, CDR1 SEHNR and CDR2 FQNEAQ (reference sequence). The CDR3 sequence: CASSLASEQFF. The CDR3 coding sequence is TGTGCCAGCAGCTTAGCCAGTGAGCAGTTCTTC.

The chain uses TRBV7-3 and TRBJ1-2, with D hard to call. The V end lost 6 bases, the J end lost 2 bases, and 13 bases lay between the germline ends. From germline, CDR1 is SGHTA and CDR2 FQGTGA. CDR3 length: 14 residues. For the CDR3, the DNA is TGTGCCAGCAGGATCTCCCCAGCGAACTATGGCTACACCTTC. Translating it yields CASRISPANYGYTF.

The rearrangement links TRBV7-6 to TRBJ2-7; 11 nucleotides align to TRBD2. J gave up 1 base and V 4 bases, and 6 bases lay outside the gene matches. The CDR3 is made up of 16 amino acids. The germline V gene encodes CDR1 SGHVS and CDR2 FNYEAQ. CDR3 amino acids: CASSSLRLAGSYEQYF. The CDR3 DNA reads as TGTGCCAGCAGCTCGCTCCGACTAGCGGGATCCTACGAGCAGTACTTC. The full variable domain, with the rest looked up from reference TRBV7-6 and TRBJ2-7, is GAGVSQSPRYKVTKRGQDVALRCDPISGHVSLYWYRQALGQGPEFLTYFNYEAQQDKSGLPNDRFSAERPEGSISTLTIQRTEQRDSAMYRCASSSLRLAGSYEQYFGPGTRLTVT.

V gene TRBV4-1 combines with J gene TRBJ1-4; TRBD1 agrees at 8 bases. CDR3 length equals 15 residues. Germline-derived CDR1 and CDR2 are MGHRA and YSYEKL. J lost 7 bases, V lost 5 bases, and 9 bases had no gene match. The CDR3: CASSVITGGGEKLFF. The CDR3 DNA follows: TGCGCCAGCAGCGTCATTACAGGGGGTGGTGAAAAACTGTTTTTT.

CDR3 amino acids: CASSQDLAGSGQPQHF. CDR3 nucleotide sequence: TGCGCCAGCAGCCAAGATCTCGCAGGGTCTGGCCAGCCCCAGCATTTT. The chain joins TRBV4-3 to TRBJ1-5; tentative D call: TRBD1 (5 bases). The CDR3 runs 16 residues. V was trimmed by 0 bases and J by 7 bases, leaving 16 bases between them. Germline V gene lookup returns CDR1 LGHNA and CDR2 YSLEER.

The CDR3: CASSPGGETQYF. CDR3 in DNA: TGTGCCAGCAGTCCCGGGGGGGAGACCCAGTACTTC. This chain links TRBV27 with TRBJ2-5; 7 bases match TRBD2. V was clipped by 5 bases and J by 5 bases; unmatched bases: 2. From germline, CDR1 is MNHEY and CDR2 SMNVEV (reference sequence). This CDR3 has 12 amino acids.

The chain is built from TRBV27 and TRBJ2-7, with 10 bases aligning to TRBD2. The trim removed 3 bases at V and 0 bases at J, leaving 5 bases unmatched. Looked up from germline, CDR1 is MNHEY and CDR2 is SMNVEV (reference sequence). The CDR3 extends over 16 amino acids. The CDR3 region is CASSFLAGALSYEQYF. CDR3 in DNA: TGTGCCAGCAGTTTCCTAGCGGGAGCCCTCTCCTACGAGCAGTACTTC.

V is TRBV6-5 and J is TRBJ2-5; D gene uncertain. The V end was cut by 6 bases, the J end by 4 bases, with 6 bases between. CDR1 MNHEY and CDR2 SVGAGI come from the germline V gene. The CDR3 runs 11 residues. The CDR3 nucleotides are TGTGCCAGCAGCGAGAGAGAGACCCAGTACTTC. Translated, it gives CASSERETQYF.

The V and J genes are TRBV2 and TRBJ2-7; D call uncertain. The CDR3 loop spans 13 amino acids. V lost 6 bases to trimming and J lost 7 bases, with 16 bases between them. CDR1 and CDR2 from the germline V gene are SNHLY and FYNNEI. The CDR3 loop reads CASSQRPRREQYF. CDR3 DNA sequence: TGTGCCAGCAGCCAACGCCCCCGGCGGGAGCAGTACTTC.

The V gene is TRBV15, the J gene TRBJ2-1; D unresolved. This CDR3 is built from 13 residues. V gave up 8 bases and J gave up 2 bases, with 10 bases separating them. Germline lookup yields CDR1 LNHNV and CDR2 YYDKDF (reference sequence). CDR3 DNA: TGTGCCACCCAGAACCCCCCCTACAATGAGCAGTTCTTC. This gives the protein CATQNPPYNEQFF. Looking up the rest from reference TRBV15 and TRBJ2-1 gives the full variable domain: DAMVIQNPRYQVTQFGKPVTLSCSQTLNHNVMYWYQQKSSQAPKLLFHYYDKDFNNEADTPDNFQSRRPNTSFCFLDIRSPGLGDTAMYLCATQNPPYNEQFFGPGTRLTVL.

This clone was recorded once. This rearrangement joins TRBV5-1 to TRBJ2-1, with 7 bases identical to TRBD2. CDR3 length equals 14 residues. CDR1 is SGHRS, CDR2 YFSETQ, per germline. Trimming removed 4 bases from V and 5 bases from J; junction bases left unmatched: 6. CDR3 residues: CASSLASGNNEQFF. CDR3 DNA: TGCGCCAGCAGCCTAGCTAGCGGTAACAATGAGCAGTTCTTC.

This chain links TRBV28 with TRBJ2-7, with 10 bases matching TRBD2. Germline V gives CDR1 MDHEN, CDR2 SYDVKM. The CDR3 contains 19 residues. V gave up 3 bases and J gave up 3 bases; unmatched junction bases: 17. This CDR3 reads CASSLGMGSLAGGFYEQYF. CDR3 in DNA: TGTGCCAGCAGTTTGGGGATGGGGTCGTTAGCGGGAGGTTTCTACGAGCAGTACTTC.

This clone was detected once. The chain employs TRBV19 and TRBJ2-5, with 8 bases identical to TRBD1. Germline CDR1 reads LNHDA; CDR2 reads SQIVND (reference sequence). This CDR3 is 15 amino acids long. Trimming removed 6 bases from V and 3 bases from J; junction bases left unmatched: 9. As DNA, the CDR3 is TGTGCCAGTAGGTTAGGACAGGGTGAGGAAGAGACCCAGTACTTC. It yields the protein CASRLGQGEEETQYF.

The J gene is TRBJ1-4, the V gene TRBV7-2; TRBD1 matches at 7 bases. Germline CDR1 SGHTA, CDR2 FQGNSA. This CDR3 has 13 amino acids. V was clipped by 1 base and J by 8 bases; unmatched bases: 1. The CDR3 loop is CASSLGRGEKLFF. Written as DNA, the CDR3 is TGTGCCAGCAGCTTAGGCAGGGGGGAAAAACTGTTTTTT.

This rearrangement joins TRBV4-3 to TRBJ2-1; no definite D call. Germline V gene sequence: CDR1 LGHNA, CDR2 YSLEER. CDR3 length equals 14 residues. The V gene lost 1 base and the J gene lost 9 bases, with 13 bases spanning the gap. The CDR3 region is CASSQVNHRGEQFF. As DNA, the CDR3 is TGCGCCAGCAGCCAAGTGAATCATAGAGGTGAGCAGTTCTTC.

This chain links TRBV5-1 with TRBJ1-1, with 10 bases that match TRBD1. Germline-derived CDR1 and CDR2 are SGHRS and YFSETQ. V gave up 3 bases and J gave up 11 bases; unmatched junction bases: 13. This CDR3 contains 15 residues. The CDR3 DNA follows: TGCGCCAGCAGCTCCGGGACAGGGGTAACTTTTGACGCTTTCTTT. It is translated as CASSSGTGVTFDAFF.

This clone was seen just once. The chain joins TRBV29-1 to TRBJ2-7; D not certain. Germline V gene sequence: CDR1 SQVTM, CDR2 ANQGSEA. The CDR3 is 12 residues long. V was clipped by 5 bases and J by 6 bases, with 14 bases between them. The CDR3 DNA is TGCAGCGTTATCCAAACGCTCGGCGAGCAGTACTTC. Translation: CSVIQTLGEQYF.

The chain uses TRBV25-1 and TRBJ2-7; 7 bases fit TRBD2. J was trimmed by 0 bases and V by 6 bases; bases with no gene match: 2. CDR3 size: 13 residues. Germline-derived CDR1 and CDR2 are MGHDK and SYGVNS. The CDR3 sequence is CASRTGGSYEQYF. The CDR3 DNA reads as TGTGCCAGCAGGACGGGGGGCTCCTACGAGCAGTACTTC.

This clone was found a few times. This chain links TRBV6-1 with TRBJ1-5; tentative D call: TRBD1 (5 bases). V was clipped by 5 bases and J by 2 bases, with 13 bases between them. The CDR3 runs 15 residues. In germline, CDR1 is MNHNS, CDR2 SASEGT. The CDR3: CASSPGLGGNQPQHF. DNA for the CDR3: TGTGCCAGCAGTCCAGGGTTGGGCGGCAATCAGCCCCAGCATTTT.

This rearrangement joins TRBV18 to TRBJ2-1; no clear D. This CDR3 comprises 16 residues. Germline V gene data show CDR1 as KGHSH and CDR2 as LQKENI. Trimming cost V 3 bases and J 5 bases, with 17 bases left between them. CDR3 nucleotide sequence: TGTGCCAGCTCACCGCCCGGGTCCCATGACGACAATGAGCAGTTCTTC. Translating it yields CASSPPGSHDDNEQFF.

The chain links TRBV2 to TRBJ1-1; D gene uncertain. Deletions cut 4 bases from V and 1 base from J, with 10 bases between. CDR3 length: 14 amino acids. Germline assignment: CDR1 SNHLY and CDR2 FYNNEI. The CDR3 bases are TGTGCCAGCAGTGCGTCGAGGCAGAACACTGAAGCTTTCTTT. This translates into CASSASRQNTEAFF.

The V and J genes are TRBV7-8 and TRBJ2-1; D may be TRBD2 (6 bases). Trimming took off 7 bases at V and 4 bases at J, with 14 bases between the two ends. CDR1 SGHVS and CDR2 FQNEAQ come from the germline V gene. The CDR3 is 14 amino acids. The chain's CDR3 is CASNLAGLYNEQFF. CDR3 nucleotide sequence: TGTGCCAGCAACCTGGCGGGGCTATACAATGAGCAGTTCTTC.

CDR3 sequence reads: CASSQLGTSGRQFF. CDR3 bases: TGCGCCAGCAGCCAACTAGGGACTAGCGGTAGGCAGTTCTTC. This chain connects TRBV4-3 to TRBJ2-1; 11 bases map to TRBD2. The CDR3 covers 14 residues. The V gene's germline CDR1 is LGHNA and CDR2 YSLEER. The junction had 6 bases not matched to a gene; V was cut back by 2 bases and J by 12 bases.

The rearrangement uses TRBV28 and TRBJ2-7; 8 positions match TRBD2. The V gene end was trimmed by 1 base and the J gene end by 2 bases; junction bases not matched to a gene: 4. The CDR3 loop spans 15 amino acids. The germline V gene has CDR1 MDHEN and CDR2 SYDVKM. The CDR3 protein is CASSLFASGPYEQYF. CDR3 DNA sequence: TGTGCCAGCAGTTTATTCGCTAGCGGGCCCTACGAGCAGTACTTC.

This chain joins TRBV6-1 and TRBJ1-3; D gene uncertain. The ends were cut back, 6 bases at V and 4 bases at J, with 13 bases in the middle. This CDR3 has 14 residues. The germline gives CDR1 MNHNS, CDR2 SASEGT. CDR3 residues: CASSIPEPGNTIYF. CDR3 in DNA: TGTGCCAGCAGCATACCGGAGCCCGGAAACACCATATATTTT.

DNA for the CDR3: TGCAGCGTTAACGACAGCTACGAGCAGTACTTC. Protein: CSVNDSYEQYF. The rearrangement links TRBV29-1 to TRBJ2-7, with D perhaps TRBD1 (5 bases). The CDR3 runs 11 residues. V lost 5 bases and J lost 3, with 8 bases in between. CDR1 and CDR2 (germline): SQVTM, ANQGSEA.

This sequence joins TRBV27 and TRBJ2-3; weak D call: TRBD1 (6 bases). Germline CDR1 MNHEY, CDR2 SMNVEV (reference sequence). The CDR3 covers 17 residues. V lost 6 bases to trimming and J lost 0 bases, with 19 bases between them. The CDR3 DNA sequence: TGTGCCAGCAGCTTCTTAAGCCGGGACACGAGCACAGATACGCAGTATTTT. Protein product: CASSFLSRDTSTDTQYF.

The V gene is TRBV18, the J gene TRBJ1-1, with D perhaps matching TRBD1 (5 bases). The CDR3 sequence is 16 residues long. Trimming pared 4 bases from V and 2 bases from J, leaving 17 bases between. Germline values: CDR1 KGHSH, CDR2 LQKENI. For the CDR3, the DNA is TGTGCCAGCTCACGACTGAGCGGGGGAGGAAACACTGAAGCTTTCTTT. Amino acids: CASSRLSGGGNTEAFF.

V gene TRBV2 combines with J gene TRBJ1-2; 7 nucleotides align to TRBD1. This CDR3 is 14 amino acids long. In germline, CDR1 is SNHLY, CDR2 FYNNEI. V dropped 2 bases and J dropped 7; count of bases not matched to a gene: 7. DNA of the CDR3: TGTGCCAGCAGTGAATTTGAGGGGGCGGGTGGCTACACCTTC. Its translation: CASSEFEGAGGYTF.

The genes are TRBV9 and TRBJ2-1; 8 bases are a match to TRBD2. V gave up 5 bases and J gave up 0 bases; unmatched junction bases: 7. The CDR3 is 16 amino acids. The germline gives CDR1 SGDLS, CDR2 YYNGEE. This chain's CDR3 is CASSEAGTSSYNEQFF. The CDR3 DNA is TGTGCCAGCAGTGAGGCCGGGACTAGCTCCTACAATGAGCAGTTCTTC.

The rearrangement joins TRBV7-9 to TRBJ2-3, with 9 bases identical to TRBD1. CDR1 is SEHNR, CDR2 FQNEAQ, per germline (reference sequence). Unmatched junction bases numbered 14, after V lost 5 bases and J lost 5 bases. This CDR3 is built from 17 residues. CDR3: CASSPFFDRGEGDTQYF. CDR3 coding DNA: TGTGCCAGCAGCCCCTTTTTCGACAGGGGGGAGGGAGATACGCAGTATTTT. The whole variable domain, remainder taken from reference TRBV7-9 and TRBJ2-3, is DTGVSQNPRHKITKRGQNVTFRCDPISEHNRLYWYRQTLGQGPEFLTYFQNEAQLEKSRLLSDRFSAERPKGSFSTLEIQRTEQGDSAMYLCASSPFFDRGEGDTQYFGPGTRLTVL.